Listed here are 21 T cell receptor beta chains from one sample, sequenced in a study of T cells after yellow fever vaccination. TCRdb independently ran MiXCR on the 5' RACE reads; one entry per CDR3 protein. Among roughly 310,000 distinct CDR3 sequences listed, roughly 9.4% were seen once. Sequenced material: PBMCs, taken on the day of the first yellow fever vaccination. The receptors originated from a man between 18 and 29 years old who received the YFV17D yellow fever vaccine.

This clonotype was recorded a few times. This chain connects TRBV24-1 to TRBJ2-2; 8 nucleotides match TRBD1. The CDR3 extends over 15 amino acids. V lost 7 bases to trimming and J lost 5 bases; unmatched junction nucleotides: 8. Per germline, CDR1 KGHDR and CDR2 SFDVKD. CDR3 residues: CATRSGQAETGELFF. The CDR3 DNA reads TGTGCCACCAGGTCGGGACAGGCGGAAACCGGGGAGCTGTTTTTT.

This clonotype was counted at least ten times. This rearrangement joins TRBV15 to TRBJ1-2; no clear D. Germline CDR1 is LNHNV and CDR2 is YYDKDF (reference sequence). The ends were cut back, 2 bases at V and 4 bases at J, with 11 bases in the middle. The CDR3 spans 14 residues. In DNA form, the CDR3 reads TGTGCCACCAGCAGAACCACCCCAGGCTATGGCTACACCTTC. It is translated as CATSRTTPGYGYTF.

The chain uses TRBV4-3 and TRBJ2-3; 8 bases are a match to TRBD2. In germline, CDR1 is LGHNA, CDR2 YSLEER. V lost 2 bases to trimming and J lost 4 bases; unmatched junction nucleotides: 8. The CDR3 spans 16 residues. The CDR3 DNA sequence: TGCGCCAGCAGCCAAACCGGGGGGGCCGTGGCAGATACGCAGTATTTT. This codes for CASSQTGGAVADTQYF.

The V and J genes are TRBV5-1 and TRBJ1-3; tentative D call: TRBD1 (5 bases). Trimming left V 0 bases short and J 0 bases short, with 10 bases between. The CDR3 has 16 residues. CDR1 is SGHRS and CDR2 is YFSETQ in the germline V gene. The DNA of the CDR3 is TGCGCCAGCAGCTTGGGACAGTCCAGCTCTGGAAACACCATATATTTT. This translates into CASSLGQSSSGNTIYF. Using reference TRBV5-1 and TRBJ1-3 for the parts outside the CDR3, the full variable domain is KAGVTQTPRYLIKTRGQQVTLSCSPISGHRSVSWYQQTPGQGLQFLFEYFSETQRNKGNFPGRFSGRQFSNSRSEMNVSTLELGDSALYLCASSLGQSSSGNTIYFGEGSWLTVV.

This clonotype was found many times. The rearrangement joins TRBV10-3 to TRBJ2-3; D ambiguous. V was trimmed by 2 bases and J by 0 bases, leaving 9 bases between them. The germline gives CDR1 ENHRY, CDR2 SYGVKD. The CDR3 is made up of 15 amino acids. The CDR3 region is CAISERSSSTDTQYF. In DNA form, the CDR3 reads TGTGCCATCAGTGAGCGAAGTTCTAGCACAGATACGCAGTATTTT.

The sample holds a few counts of this clonotype. J is TRBJ2-1 and V is TRBV9; no reliable D call. Germline loops: CDR1 SGDLS, CDR2 YYNGEE. V was trimmed by 6 bases and J by 0 bases, leaving 10 bases between them. The CDR3 is 14 amino acids. CDR3 bases: TGTGCCAGCAACGGGTCGAGCTCCTACAATGAGCAGTTCTTC. It yields the protein CASNGSSSYNEQFF.

The chain uses TRBV12-3 or TRBV12-4 and TRBJ1-2; D remains unclear. The CDR3 runs 12 residues. The V gene lost 6 bases and the J gene lost 5 bases, with 10 bases spanning the gap. The CDR3 loop reads CASSPQVYGYTF. CDR3 coding DNA: TGTGCCAGCAGCCCACAAGTGTATGGCTACACCTTC.

This chain joins TRBV18 and TRBJ1-5; 8 positions match TRBD1. CDR1 KGHSH and CDR2 LQKENI come from the germline V gene. J was trimmed by 7 bases and V by 5 bases; bases with no gene match: 7. The CDR3 is 14 amino acids. The CDR3 loop reads CASSAQGAEQPQHF. The CDR3 nucleotides read TGTGCCAGCTCAGCGCAGGGGGCTGAGCAGCCCCAGCATTTT.

This chain joins TRBV19 and TRBJ1-1; unclear D gene. V was shortened by 10 bases and J by 2 bases, with 14 bases between the two germline ends. The CDR3 extends over 13 amino acids. Germline lookup yields CDR1 LNHDA and CDR2 SQIVND (reference sequence). The CDR3 here is CAISAIENTEAFF. The DNA for the CDR3 is TGTGCCATCTCGGCTATAGAAAACACTGAAGCTTTCTTT.

This clonotype was found a few times. The chain employs TRBV12-3 or TRBV12-4 and TRBJ2-3; 7 nucleotides match TRBD2. The CDR3 runs to 14 residues. The V gene end was trimmed by 7 bases and the J gene end by 4 bases; junction bases not matched to a gene: 8. CDR3 nucleotide sequence: TGTGCCAGCACGAATCGTGGGGGGGCAGATACGCAGTATTTT. The encoded protein is CASTNRGGADTQYF.

The chain recombines TRBV6-1 with TRBJ2-7, with 12 bases identical to TRBD2. CDR1 is MNHNS and CDR2 is SASEGT in the germline V gene. With V trimmed by 6 bases and J by 6 bases, 6 bases remained unmatched. The CDR3 is 14 amino acids. Here the CDR3 reads CASRASGGAGEQYF. CDR3 nucleotide sequence: TGTGCCAGCAGGGCTAGCGGGGGGGCCGGCGAGCAGTACTTC.

This clonotype was seen a few times. The V call is TRBV7-2, the J call TRBJ2-1; maybe TRBD2 (5 bases). The V end was cut by 1 base, the J end by 7 bases, with 11 bases between. The CDR3 totals 14 residues. Germline lookup yields CDR1 SGHTA and CDR2 FQGNSA. The CDR3 DNA reads as TGTGCCAGCAGCTTAGAGTTCGGGGTTAATGAGCAGTTCTTC. Protein sequence: CASSLEFGVNEQFF.

The table lists this clonotype with many counts. The chain is built from TRBV5-6 and TRBJ2-3, with a possible D match to TRBD2 (5 bases). V dropped 4 bases and J dropped 0 bases, with 12 bases sitting between them. The CDR3 sequence is 15 residues long. From germline, CDR1 is SGHDT and CDR2 YYEEEE. CDR3 DNA sequence: TGTGCCAGCAGCCCAACTAGAAGAAGCACAGATACGCAGTATTTT. Protein sequence: CASSPTRRSTDTQYF.

The chain recombines TRBV20-1 with TRBJ1-5; TRBD1 matches at 7 bases. V lost 5 bases and J lost 0; bases outside the gene matches: 4. CDR3 length: 14 residues. Germline CDR1 reads DFQATT; CDR2 reads SNEGSKA (reference sequence). The CDR3 sequence is CSAPGGNSNQPQHF. Written as DNA, the CDR3 is TGCAGTGCTCCAGGGGGAAATAGCAATCAGCCCCAGCATTTT.

Ten or more counts support this clonotype. The J gene is TRBJ2-2, the V gene TRBV5-5; TRBD2 might be the D (5 bases). The CDR3 consists of 14 residues. V was clipped by 4 bases and J by 7 bases, with 14 bases between them. CDR1 is SGHKS and CDR2 is YYEKEE in the germline V gene (reference sequence). The CDR3, as DNA: TGTGCCAGCAGCCGGCTCGGGGTTCACGGGGAGCTGTTTTTT. Encoded protein: CASSRLGVHGELFF. The full variable domain, in which reference TRBV5-5 and TRBJ2-2 provide the parts outside the CDR3, is DAGVTQSPTHLIKTRGQQVTLRCSPISGHKSVSWYQQVLGQGPQFIFQYYEKEERGRGNFPDRFSARQFPNYSSELNVNALLLGDSALYLCASSRLGVHGELFFGEGSRLTVL.

J is TRBJ2-5 and V is TRBV5-4, with TRBD1 matching 8 bases. This CDR3 has 16 amino acids. Germline CDR1 SGHNT, CDR2 YYREEE (reference sequence). Unmatched junction bases numbered 7, after V lost 0 bases and J lost 3 bases. CDR3 loop: CASSLAPGQVEETQYF. The CDR3 DNA reads TGTGCCAGCAGCTTGGCCCCGGGACAGGTTGAAGAGACCCAGTACTTC.

J is TRBJ1-5 and V is TRBV7-9; the D is unclear. There are 13 residues in the CDR3. Trimming removed 3 bases from V and 7 bases from J, with 10 bases in between. Germline lookup yields CDR1 SEHNR and CDR2 FQNEAQ (reference sequence). As DNA, the CDR3 is TGTGCCAGCAGCTTTCCAGGAGGCCAGCCCCAGCATTTT. Residues: CASSFPGGQPQHF.

To note about this clonotype: Sequence at one end of the junction differs from germline and may be a read error. J is TRBJ2-1 and V is TRBV27; the match to TRBD1 covers 7 bases. Germline CDR1 is MNHEY and CDR2 is SMNVEV (reference sequence). This CDR3 has 16 residues. CDR3 nucleotides: TGTGCCAGCTCCATCATATCGACAGGGCCCTACGATGAGCAGTTCTTC. As protein: CASSIISTGPYDEQFF.

This clonotype showed up just a few times. The chain employs TRBV20-1 and TRBJ2-2, with 11 bases that match TRBD2. V lost 3 bases to trimming and J lost 0 bases; unmatched junction nucleotides: 21. CDR3 size: 22 residues. The germline gives CDR1 DFQATT, CDR2 SNEGSKA (reference sequence). Written as DNA, the CDR3 is TGCAGTGCTAGGGAGTTACAAGGGGAGCAAGTAGCGGGGGGGCCGAACACCGGGGAGCTGTTTTTT. It specifies CSARELQGEQVAGGPNTGELFF.

The chain joins TRBV4-1 to TRBJ1-2; possibly TRBD1 for D (5 bases). V dropped 0 bases and J dropped 8 bases, with 16 bases sitting between them. CDR3 length: 15 residues. Germline V lookup: CDR1 MGHRA, CDR2 YSYEKL. CDR3: CASSQEPWGAKGYTF. The DNA for the CDR3 is TGCGCCAGCAGCCAAGAACCCTGGGGCGCGAAGGGCTACACCTTC.

A few counts support this clonotype. The rearrangement links TRBV7-6 to TRBJ2-1; 7 nucleotides match TRBD1. Germline V gives CDR1 SGHVS, CDR2 FNYEAQ. The CDR3 length is 13 residues. V dropped 4 bases and J dropped 6; count of bases not matched to a gene: 3. This CDR3 is CASSSGQFNEQFF. DNA for the CDR3: TGTGCCAGCAGCTCGGGACAGTTCAATGAGCAGTTCTTC. Full variable domain (remainder filled in from reference TRBV7-6 and TRBJ2-1): GAGVSQSPRYKVTKRGQDVALRCDPISGHVSLYWYRQALGQGPEFLTYFNYEAQQDKSGLPNDRFSAERPEGSISTLTIQRTEQRDSAMYRCASSSGQFNEQFFGPGTRLTVL.